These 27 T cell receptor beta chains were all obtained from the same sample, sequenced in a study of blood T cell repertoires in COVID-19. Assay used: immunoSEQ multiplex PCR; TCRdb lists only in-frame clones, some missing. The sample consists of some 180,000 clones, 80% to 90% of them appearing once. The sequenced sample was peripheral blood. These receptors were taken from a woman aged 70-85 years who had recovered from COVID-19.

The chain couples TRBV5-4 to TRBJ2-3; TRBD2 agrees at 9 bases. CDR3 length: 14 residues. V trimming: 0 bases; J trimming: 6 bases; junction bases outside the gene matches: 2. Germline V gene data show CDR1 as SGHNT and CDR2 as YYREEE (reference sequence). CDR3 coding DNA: TGTGCCAGCAGCTTGGGGCGGGAGGGGGATACGCAGTATTTT. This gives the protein CASSLGREGDTQYF. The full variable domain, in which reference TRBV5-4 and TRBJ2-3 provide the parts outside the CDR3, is ETGVTQSPTHLIKTRGQQVTLRCSSQSGHNTVSWYQQALGQGPQFIFQYYREEENGRGNFPPRFSGLQFPNYSSELNVNALELDDSALYLCASSLGREGDTQYFGPGTRLTVL.

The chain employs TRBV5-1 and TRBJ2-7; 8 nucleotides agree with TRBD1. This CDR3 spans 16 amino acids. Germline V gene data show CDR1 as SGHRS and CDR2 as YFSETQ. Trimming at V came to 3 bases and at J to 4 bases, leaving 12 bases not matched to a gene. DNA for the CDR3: TGCGCCAGCAGCTCTGCTCAGGGGGCGCAGGGGTACGAGCAGTACTTC. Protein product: CASSSAQGAQGYEQYF.

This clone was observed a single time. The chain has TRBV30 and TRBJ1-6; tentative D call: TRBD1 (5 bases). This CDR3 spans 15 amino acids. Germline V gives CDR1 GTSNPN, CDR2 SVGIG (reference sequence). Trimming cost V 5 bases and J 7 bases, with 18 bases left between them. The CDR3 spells CAWSPGTLENSPLHF. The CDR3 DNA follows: TGTGCCTGGTCCCCCGGGACTTTAGAAAATTCACCCCTCCACTTT. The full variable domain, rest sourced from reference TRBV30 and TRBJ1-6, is SQTIHQWPATLVQPVGSPLSLECTVEGTSNPNLYWYRQAAGRGLQLLFYSVGIGQISSEVPQNLSASRPQDRQFILSSKKLLLSDSGFYLCAWSPGTLENSPLHFGNGTRLTVT.

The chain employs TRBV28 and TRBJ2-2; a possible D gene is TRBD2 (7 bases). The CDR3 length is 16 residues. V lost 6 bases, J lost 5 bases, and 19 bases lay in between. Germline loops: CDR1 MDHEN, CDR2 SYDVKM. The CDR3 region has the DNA TGTGCCAGCAGCTTGGGGGCGGGAGCGGGAACCGGGGAGCTGTTTTTT. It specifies CASSLGAGAGTGELFF.

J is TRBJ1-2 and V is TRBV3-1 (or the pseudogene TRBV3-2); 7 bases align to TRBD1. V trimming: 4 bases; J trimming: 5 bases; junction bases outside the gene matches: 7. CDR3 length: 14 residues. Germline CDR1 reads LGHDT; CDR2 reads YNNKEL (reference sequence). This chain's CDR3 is CASSRHRGAYGYTF. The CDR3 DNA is TGTGCCAGCAGCCGTCACAGGGGCGCGTATGGCTACACCTTC.

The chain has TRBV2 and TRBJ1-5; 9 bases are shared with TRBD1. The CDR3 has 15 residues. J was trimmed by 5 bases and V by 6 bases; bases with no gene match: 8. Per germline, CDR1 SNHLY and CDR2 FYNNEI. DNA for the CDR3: TGTGCCAGCAGCCCCTGGACAGGGGTGGATCAGCCCCAGCATTTT. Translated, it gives CASSPWTGVDQPQHF.

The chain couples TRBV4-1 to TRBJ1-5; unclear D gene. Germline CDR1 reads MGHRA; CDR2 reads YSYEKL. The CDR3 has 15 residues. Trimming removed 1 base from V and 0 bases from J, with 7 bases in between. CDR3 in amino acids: CASSQGPYSNQPQHF. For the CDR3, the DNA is TGCGCCAGCAGCCAAGGGCCATATAGCAATCAGCCCCAGCATTTT.

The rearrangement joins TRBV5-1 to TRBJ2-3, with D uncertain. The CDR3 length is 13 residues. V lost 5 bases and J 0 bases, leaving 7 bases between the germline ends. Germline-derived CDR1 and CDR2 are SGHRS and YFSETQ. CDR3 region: CASRKTSTDTQYF. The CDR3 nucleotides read TGCGCCAGCAGAAAGACTAGCACAGATACGCAGTATTTT.

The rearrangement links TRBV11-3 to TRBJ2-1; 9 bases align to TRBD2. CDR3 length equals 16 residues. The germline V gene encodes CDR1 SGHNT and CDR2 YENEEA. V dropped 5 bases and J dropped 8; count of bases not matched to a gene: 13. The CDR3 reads CASSPNSGGPAYEQFF. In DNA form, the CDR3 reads TGTGCCAGCAGCCCGAATAGCGGGGGCCCGGCCTATGAGCAGTTCTTC.

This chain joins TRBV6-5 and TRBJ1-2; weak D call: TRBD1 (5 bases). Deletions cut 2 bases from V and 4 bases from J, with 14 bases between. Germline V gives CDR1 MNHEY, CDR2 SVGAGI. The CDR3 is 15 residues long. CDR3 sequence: CASSYTPTAPYGYTF. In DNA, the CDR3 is TGTGCCAGCAGTTACACCCCGACAGCCCCCTATGGCTACACCTTC.

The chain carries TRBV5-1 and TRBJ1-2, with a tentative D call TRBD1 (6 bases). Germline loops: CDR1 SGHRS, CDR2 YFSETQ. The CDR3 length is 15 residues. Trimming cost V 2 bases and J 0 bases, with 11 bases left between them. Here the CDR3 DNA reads TGCGCCAGCAGCTTCCGGGGGGGCCCTAACTATGGCTACACCTTC. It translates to CASSFRGGPNYGYTF.

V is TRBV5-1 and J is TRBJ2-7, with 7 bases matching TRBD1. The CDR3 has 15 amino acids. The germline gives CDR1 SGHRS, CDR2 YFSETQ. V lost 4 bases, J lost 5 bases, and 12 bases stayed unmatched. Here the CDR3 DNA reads TGCGCCAGCAGCCCTGGACAGGCCGGGCAACACGAGCAGTACTTC. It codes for CASSPGQAGQHEQYF.

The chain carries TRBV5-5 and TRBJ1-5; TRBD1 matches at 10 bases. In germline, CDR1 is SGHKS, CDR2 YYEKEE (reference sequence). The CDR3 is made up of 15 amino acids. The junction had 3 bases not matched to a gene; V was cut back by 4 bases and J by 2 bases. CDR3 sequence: CASSHGTGGNQPQHF. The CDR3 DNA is TGTGCCAGCAGCCACGGGACAGGGGGCAATCAGCCCCAGCATTTT.

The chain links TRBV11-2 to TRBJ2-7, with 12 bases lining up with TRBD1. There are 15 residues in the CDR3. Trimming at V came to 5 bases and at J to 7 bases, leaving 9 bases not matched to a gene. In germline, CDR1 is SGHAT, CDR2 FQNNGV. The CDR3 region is CASSPRDRGRLEQYF. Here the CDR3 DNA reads TGTGCCAGCAGCCCCCGGGACAGGGGGCGTTTGGAGCAGTACTTC.

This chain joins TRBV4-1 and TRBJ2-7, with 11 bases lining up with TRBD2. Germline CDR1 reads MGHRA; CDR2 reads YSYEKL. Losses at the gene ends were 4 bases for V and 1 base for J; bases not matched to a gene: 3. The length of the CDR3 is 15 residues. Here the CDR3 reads CASSRGLAGSYEQYF. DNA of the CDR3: TGCGCCAGCAGCCGCGGACTAGCGGGTTCCTACGAGCAGTACTTC.

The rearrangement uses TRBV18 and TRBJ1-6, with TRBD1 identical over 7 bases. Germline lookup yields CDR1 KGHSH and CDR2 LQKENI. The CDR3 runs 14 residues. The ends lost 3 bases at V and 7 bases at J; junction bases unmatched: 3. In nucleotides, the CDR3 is TGTGCCAGCTCACCCGACAGGGCAAATTCACCCCTCCACTTT. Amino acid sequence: CASSPDRANSPLHF.

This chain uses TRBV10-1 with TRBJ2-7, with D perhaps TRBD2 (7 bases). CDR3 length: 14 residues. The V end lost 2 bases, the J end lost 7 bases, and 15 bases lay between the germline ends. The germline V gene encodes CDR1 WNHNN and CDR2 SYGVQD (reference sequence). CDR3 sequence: CASSEGAGAWEQYF. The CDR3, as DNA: TGCGCCAGCAGTGAGGGGGCGGGGGCGTGGGAGCAGTACTTC.

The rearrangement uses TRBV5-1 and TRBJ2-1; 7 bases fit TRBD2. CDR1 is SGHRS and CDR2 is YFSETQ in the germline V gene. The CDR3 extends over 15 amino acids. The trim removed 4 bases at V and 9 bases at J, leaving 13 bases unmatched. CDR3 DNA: TGCGCCAGCAGCCAAACTAGCGCCCCCTCGGCTGAGCAGTTCTTC. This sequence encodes CASSQTSAPSAEQFF.

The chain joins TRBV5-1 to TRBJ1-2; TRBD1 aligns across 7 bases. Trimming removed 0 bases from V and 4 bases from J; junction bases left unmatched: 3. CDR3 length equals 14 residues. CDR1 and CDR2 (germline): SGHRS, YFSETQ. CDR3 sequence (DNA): TGCGCCAGCAGCTTGGACAGGGGCCCCTATGGCTACACCTTC. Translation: CASSLDRGPYGYTF.

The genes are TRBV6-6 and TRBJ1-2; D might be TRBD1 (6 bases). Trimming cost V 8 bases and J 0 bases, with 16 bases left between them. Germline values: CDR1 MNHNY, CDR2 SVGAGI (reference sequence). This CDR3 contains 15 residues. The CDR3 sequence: CASGSSDRANYGYTF. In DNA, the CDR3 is TGTGCCAGCGGGTCTTCGGACAGAGCTAACTATGGCTACACCTTC.

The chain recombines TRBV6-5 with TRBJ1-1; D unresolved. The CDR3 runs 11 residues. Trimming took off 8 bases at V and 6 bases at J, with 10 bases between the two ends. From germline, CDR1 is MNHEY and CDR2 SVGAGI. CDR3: CASAYGPEAFF. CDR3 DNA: TGTGCCAGCGCCTATGGGCCTGAAGCTTTCTTT.

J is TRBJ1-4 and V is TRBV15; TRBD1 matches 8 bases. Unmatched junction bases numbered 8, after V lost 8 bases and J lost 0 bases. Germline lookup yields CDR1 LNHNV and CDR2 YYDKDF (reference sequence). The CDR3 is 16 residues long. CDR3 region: CATAAGGWATNEKLFF. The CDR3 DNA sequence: TGTGCCACCGCAGCAGGGGGCTGGGCAACTAATGAAAAACTGTTTTTT.

CDR3 residues: CASTRGSGYEQYF. The CDR3, as DNA: TGTGCCAGCACGCGCGGGAGTGGGTACGAGCAGTACTTC. The V call is TRBV12-3 or TRBV12-4, the J call TRBJ2-7, with 7 bases matching TRBD2. The CDR3 contains 13 residues. V gave up 7 bases and J gave up 4 bases; unmatched junction bases: 7.

DNA for the CDR3: TGTGCCAGCAGCGCCAGGGGACTAGTTTCCCTCCACCGGGAGCTGTTTTTT. It is translated as CASSARGLVSLHRELFF. V gene TRBV11-2 combines with J gene TRBJ2-2; 8 bases agree with TRBD2. Germline CDR1 is SGHAT and CDR2 is FQNNGV. V lost 5 bases to trimming and J lost 9 bases; unmatched junction nucleotides: 17. The CDR3 is made up of 17 amino acids.

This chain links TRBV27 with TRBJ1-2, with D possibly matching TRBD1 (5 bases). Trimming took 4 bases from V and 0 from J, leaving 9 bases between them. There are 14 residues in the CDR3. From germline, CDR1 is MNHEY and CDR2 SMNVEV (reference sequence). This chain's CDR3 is CASSWGGANYGYTF. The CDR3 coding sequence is TGTGCCAGCAGTTGGGGGGGAGCTAACTATGGCTACACCTTC.

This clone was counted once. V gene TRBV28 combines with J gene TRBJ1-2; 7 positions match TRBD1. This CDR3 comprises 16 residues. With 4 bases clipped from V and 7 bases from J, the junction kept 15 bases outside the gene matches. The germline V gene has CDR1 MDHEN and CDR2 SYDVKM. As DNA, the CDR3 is TGTGCCAGCAGTTCCCGGGGTGGTGGGACAGTTTTTGGCTACACCTTC. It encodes CASSSRGGGTVFGYTF.

CDR3 loop: CASSGTAGANVLTF. The CDR3 DNA sequence: TGTGCCAGCAGCGGGACAGCCGGGGCCAACGTCCTGACTTTC. This rearrangement joins TRBV2 to TRBJ2-6; 7 nucleotides match TRBD1. Germline loops: CDR1 SNHLY, CDR2 FYNNEI. J was trimmed by 4 bases and V by 6 bases; bases with no gene match: 3. The CDR3 has 14 residues.